This TCR beta chain derives from a study of Tregs in tolerant kidney transplant recipients. Study observations and caveats: Changing PCR primers prevented nucleotide comparison between some patients' samples.

On this clone itself: The antigen remains unidentified.

Recipients received nonmyeloablative bone marrow transplants from related graft donors, with transient mixed chimerism. Thawed PBMCs were FACS-sorted into unstimulated CD4+CD25+CD127- regulatory T cells, CD4+CD25- non-regulatory cells, CD4 and CD8 cells. Profiling relied on immunoSEQ multiplex PCR, and the TCRdb table lists in-frame clones only, not all of them. Counted here are some 56,000 clones, around 93% occurring once; the ten biggest clones make up approximately 14%. This CDR3 spans 14 amino acids. Trimming cost V 3 bases and J 7 bases; bases outside gene matches: 6. Germline CDR1 and CDR2: SQVTM and ANQGSEA.

This receptor was identified in a human patient who received a combined kidney and bone marrow transplant. Among the T cells, some may be from the graft donor. The starting material was CD8+ T cells from blood (PBMCs), obtained 24 months after the transplant. This chain links TRBV29-1 with TRBJ2-1, with 10 bases aligning to TRBD1. CDR3 in DNA: TGCAGCGTTGAGGGGGACAGGGGTTCGAATGAGCAGTTCTTC. Protein sequence: CSVEGDRGSNEQFF.